Presented here are 12 T cell receptor beta chains from one specimen sequenced in a study of blood T cells in healthy people across ages. Primed by a sample-barcoded 5' primer and a J-beta primer mix, a second PCR proceeded for about 6 to 11 cycles. TCRdb processed the 5' RACE reads anew with MiXCR; each CDR3 protein has one entry. Of around 600,000 distinct CDR3 sequences listed, around 48% were seen once; the top ten hold roughly 24%. Sequencing was done on a sample of blood. These receptors were obtained from a man older than 75 in good health.

Note on this clonotype: Just one base apart from a much larger clone, this may be a read error. The rearrangement uses TRBV6-5 and TRBJ2-4; 8 bases are a match to TRBD2. The trim removed 5 bases at V and 13 bases at J, leaving 7 bases unmatched. Germline loops: CDR1 MNHEY, CDR2 SVGAGI. This CDR3 is 12 amino acids long. The CDR3 spells CASSREGGQQYF. The CDR3 DNA is TGTGCCAGCAGTCGGGAGGGGGGTCAGCAGTACTTC.

The V gene is TRBV5-1, the J gene TRBJ2-5; TRBD2 matches 8 bases. V trimming: 3 bases; J trimming: 11 bases; junction bases outside the gene matches: 15. Germline values: CDR1 SGHRS, CDR2 YFSETQ. This CDR3 contains 15 residues. This chain's CDR3 is CASSWTSSPYNEQYF. The CDR3 bases are TGCGCCAGCAGCTGGACTAGCAGCCCCTACAATGAGCAGTACTTC.

The V and J genes are TRBV12-3 or TRBV12-4 and TRBJ1-4; the match to TRBD1 covers 10 bases. Trimming at V came to 6 bases and at J to 8 bases, leaving 9 bases not matched to a gene. The CDR3 has 15 amino acids. CDR3 region: CASRLGTGDSEKLFF. DNA for the CDR3: TGTGCCAGCAGACTGGGGACAGGGGATTCGGAAAAACTGTTTTTT.

V is TRBV7-2 and J is TRBJ1-4; a weak D match, TRBD1 (5 bases). The V gene lost 4 bases and the J gene lost 3 bases, with 12 bases spanning the gap. The germline CDR1 and CDR2 sequences are SGHTA and FQGNSA. The CDR3 is 15 residues long. In nucleotides, the CDR3 is TGTGCCAGCAGCTCCGCCCGGGGGGCTAATGAAAAACTGTTTTTT. Residues: CASSSARGANEKLFF.

The chain employs TRBV5-1 and TRBJ2-5; D unclear. The CDR3 is made up of 13 amino acids. Per germline, CDR1 SGHRS and CDR2 YFSETQ. Deletions cut 0 bases from V and 6 bases from J, with 9 bases between. The CDR3 here is CASSLALDKTQYF. CDR3 coding DNA: TGCGCCAGCAGCTTGGCCCTGGATAAGACCCAGTACTTC.

The sample holds a few counts of this clonotype. A much larger clone lies a single base off, so this may be a read error. The CDR3 DNA follows: TGTGCCAGCAGTACGCGGGGACAGGGCTATAATGAGCAGTACTTC. Its translation is CASSTRGQGYNEQYF. This rearrangement joins TRBV6-5 to TRBJ2-7, with 9 bases lining up with TRBD1. V trimming: 5 bases; J trimming: 7 bases; junction bases outside the gene matches: 12. The germline V gene encodes CDR1 MNHEY and CDR2 SVGAGI. The CDR3 extends over 15 amino acids.

This clonotype was seen a handful of times. This chain links TRBV24-1 with TRBJ2-3; D possibly corresponds to TRBD1 (6 bases). This CDR3 is built from 13 residues. Deletions cut 3 bases from V and 7 bases from J, with 10 bases between. Germline V lookup: CDR1 KGHDR, CDR2 SFDVKD. The CDR3 sequence: CATSDPQGYTQYF. In nucleotides, the CDR3 is TGTGCCACCAGTGATCCACAGGGTTATACGCAGTATTTT.

For the CDR3, the DNA is TGTGCCAGCAGCCAAAGTGTTAGCGGACAGAACACCGGGGAGCTGTTTTTT. Protein sequence: CASSQSVSGQNTGELFF. This chain joins TRBV3-1 and TRBJ2-2; tentatively, D is TRBD2 (6 bases). Germline V gene data show CDR1 as LGHDT and CDR2 as YNNKEL (reference sequence). V lost 2 bases, J lost 1 base, and 14 bases lay in between. The CDR3 has 17 amino acids.

In its sample, this clonotype was seen once. This rearrangement joins TRBV3-1 to TRBJ1-2; 11 nucleotides match TRBD1. CDR1 and CDR2 from the germline V gene are LGHDT and YNNKEL (reference sequence). The V gene end was trimmed by 5 bases and the J gene end by 8 bases; junction bases not matched to a gene: 7. The CDR3 runs 14 residues. CDR3 amino acids: CASSARDRGTGYTF. CDR3 nucleotides: TGTGCCAGCAGCGCCCGGGACAGGGGGACGGGCTACACCTTC.

Regarding this clonotype: No conserved phenylalanine or tryptophan ends this CDR3, so it is likely a read error. V is TRBV6-1 and J is TRBJ2-1, with TRBD2 matching over 12 bases. Trimming took 5 bases from V and 3 from J; bases not matched to a gene: 11. CDR3 length: 18 amino acids. Germline CDR1 is MNHNS and CDR2 is SASEGT. The CDR3: CASSHTSGRPSDYNEQFL. CDR3 nucleotide sequence: TGTGCCAGCAGTCATACTAGCGGGAGGCCCTCAGACTACAATGAGCAGTTCTTA.

This clonotype was seen a few times. V and J are TRBV7-2 and TRBJ1-2; D possibly corresponds to TRBD1 (5 bases). CDR1 is SGHTA, CDR2 FQGNSA, per germline. The CDR3 totals 14 residues. The ends were cut back, 5 bases at V and 8 bases at J, with 18 bases in the middle. Written as DNA, the CDR3 is TGTGCCAGCAGCGACCGACTAGGGAAGGGGGGCTACACCTTC. Protein sequence: CASSDRLGKGGYTF.

The CDR3 region is CSGTGTGDTGELFF. CDR3 sequence (DNA): TGCAGCGGTACCGGGACAGGGGACACCGGGGAGCTGTTTTTT. V usage is TRBV20-1 and J usage is TRBJ2-2, with 10 bases that match TRBD1. CDR1 DFQATT and CDR2 SNEGSKA come from the germline V gene (reference sequence). The CDR3 contains 14 residues.